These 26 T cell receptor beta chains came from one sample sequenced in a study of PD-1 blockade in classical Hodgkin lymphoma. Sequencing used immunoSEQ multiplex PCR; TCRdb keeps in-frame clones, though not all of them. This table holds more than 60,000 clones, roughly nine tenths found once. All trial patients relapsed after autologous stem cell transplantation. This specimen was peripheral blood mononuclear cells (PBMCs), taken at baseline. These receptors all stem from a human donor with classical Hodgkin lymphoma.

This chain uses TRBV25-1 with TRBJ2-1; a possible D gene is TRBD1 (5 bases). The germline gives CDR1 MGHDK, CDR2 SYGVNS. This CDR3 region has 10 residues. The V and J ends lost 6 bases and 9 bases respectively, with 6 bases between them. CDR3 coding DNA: TGTGCCAGCAGACAGGTTGAGCAGTTCTTC. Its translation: CASRQVEQFF.

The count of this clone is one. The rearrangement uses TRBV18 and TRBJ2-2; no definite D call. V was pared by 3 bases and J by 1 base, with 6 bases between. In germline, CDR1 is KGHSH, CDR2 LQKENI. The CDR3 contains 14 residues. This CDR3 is CASSPVGNTGELFF. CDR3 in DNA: TGTGCCAGCTCACCGGTAGGGAACACCGGGGAGCTGTTTTTT.

The CDR3 nucleotides are TGTGCCAGCAGTTTGGCGGGGGCCCATAACTATCACGGCTACACCTTC. Amino acid sequence: CASSLAGAHNYHGYTF. The chain has TRBV28 and TRBJ1-2; D is perhaps TRBD1 (6 bases). The CDR3 has 16 residues. Trimming shortened V by 3 bases and J by 8 bases, and 22 bases separated the two germline ends. Germline-derived CDR1 and CDR2 are MDHEN and SYDVKM.

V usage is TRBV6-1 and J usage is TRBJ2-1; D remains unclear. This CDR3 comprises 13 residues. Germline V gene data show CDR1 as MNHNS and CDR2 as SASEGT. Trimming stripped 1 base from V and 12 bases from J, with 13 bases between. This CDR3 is CASSEEMSFRQFF. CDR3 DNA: TGTGCCAGCAGTGAAGAAATGTCATTCCGGCAGTTCTTC.

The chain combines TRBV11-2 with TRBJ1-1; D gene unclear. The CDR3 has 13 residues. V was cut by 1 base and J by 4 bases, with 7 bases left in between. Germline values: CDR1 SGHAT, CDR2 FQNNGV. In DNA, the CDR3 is TGTGCCAGCAGCTTAGCTTGGGGCACTGAAGCTTTCTTT. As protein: CASSLAWGTEAFF. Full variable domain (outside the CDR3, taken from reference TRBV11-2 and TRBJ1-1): EAGVAQSPRYKIIEKRQSVAFWCNPISGHATLYWYQQILGQGPKLLIQFQNNGVVDDSQLPKDRFSAERLKGVDSTLKIQPAKLEDSAVYLCASSLAWGTEAFFGQGTRLTVV.

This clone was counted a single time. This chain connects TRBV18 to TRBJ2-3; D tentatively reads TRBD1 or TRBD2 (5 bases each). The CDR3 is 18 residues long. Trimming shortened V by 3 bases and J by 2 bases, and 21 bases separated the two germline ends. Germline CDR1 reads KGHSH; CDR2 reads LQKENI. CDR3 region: CASSPGDHWVPATDTQYF. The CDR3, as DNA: TGTGCCAGCTCACCGGGGGATCATTGGGTTCCAGCCACAGATACGCAGTATTTT. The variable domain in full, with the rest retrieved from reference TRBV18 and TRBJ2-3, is NAGVMQNPRHLVRRRGQEARLRCSPMKGHSHVYWYRQLPEEGLKFMVYLQKENIIDESGMPKERFSAEFPKEGPSILRIQQVVRGDSAAYFCASSPGDHWVPATDTQYFGPGTRLTVL.

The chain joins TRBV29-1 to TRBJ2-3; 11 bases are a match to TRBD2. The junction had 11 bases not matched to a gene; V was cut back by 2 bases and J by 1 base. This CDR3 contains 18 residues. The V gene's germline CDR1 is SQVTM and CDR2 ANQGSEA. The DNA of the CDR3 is TGCAGCGTTGAATTCCCGTTAGCGGGGGGGCCGGGCACAGATACGCAGTATTTT. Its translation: CSVEFPLAGGPGTDTQYF.

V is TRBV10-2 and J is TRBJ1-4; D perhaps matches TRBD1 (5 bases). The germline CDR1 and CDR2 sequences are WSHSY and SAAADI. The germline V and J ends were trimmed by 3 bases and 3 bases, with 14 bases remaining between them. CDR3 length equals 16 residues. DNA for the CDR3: TGCGCCAGCAGTGACCGGGGCCCTGCGGCTAATGAAAAACTGTTTTTT. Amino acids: CASSDRGPAANEKLFF.

The CDR3 protein is CASRPRQGRNEQYF. The CDR3 region has the DNA TGTGCCAGCAGGCCCCGACAGGGGAGAAACGAGCAGTACTTC. The gene calls are TRBV28 and TRBJ2-7; TRBD1 matches 8 bases. After removal of 6 bases from V and 5 bases from J, the junction contained 9 bases not matched to a gene. CDR3 size: 14 residues. Looked up from germline, CDR1 is MDHEN and CDR2 is SYDVKM.

The DNA of the CDR3 is TGCGCCAGCAAAAGGGGGATGAACACTGAAGCTTTCTTT. Amino acids: CASKRGMNTEAFF. The chain couples TRBV10-1 to TRBJ1-1; D perhaps matches TRBD1 (6 bases). Germline loops: CDR1 WNHNN, CDR2 SYGVQD (reference sequence). V was clipped by 7 bases and J by 0 bases, with 9 bases between them. The CDR3 is 13 residues long.

The CDR3 loop is CASSQIAPRETGSVSTLHF. The CDR3 coding sequence is TGCGCCAGCAGCCAAATCGCCCCGAGGGAAACAGGGTCCGTATCGACCCTCCACTTT. The rearrangement links TRBV4-1 to TRBJ1-6; the D gene is possibly TRBD1 (6 bases). CDR3 length equals 19 residues. V lost 2 bases to trimming and J lost 14 bases, with 31 bases between them. Germline CDR1 reads MGHRA; CDR2 reads YSYEKL.

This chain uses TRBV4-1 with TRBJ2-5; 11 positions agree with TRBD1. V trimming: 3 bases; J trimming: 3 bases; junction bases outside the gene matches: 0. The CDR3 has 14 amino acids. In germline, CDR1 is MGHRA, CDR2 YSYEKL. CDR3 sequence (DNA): TGCGCCAGCAGCCAGGGACAGGGGGAAGAGACCCAGTACTTC. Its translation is CASSQGQGEETQYF.

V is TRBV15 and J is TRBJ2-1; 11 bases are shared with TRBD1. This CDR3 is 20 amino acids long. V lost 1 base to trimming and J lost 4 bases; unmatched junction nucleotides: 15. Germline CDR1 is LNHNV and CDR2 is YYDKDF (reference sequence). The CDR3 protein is CATSRGTGGYTPDPYNEQFF. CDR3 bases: TGTGCCACCAGCAGAGGGACAGGGGGCTATACCCCAGATCCGTACAATGAGCAGTTCTTC.

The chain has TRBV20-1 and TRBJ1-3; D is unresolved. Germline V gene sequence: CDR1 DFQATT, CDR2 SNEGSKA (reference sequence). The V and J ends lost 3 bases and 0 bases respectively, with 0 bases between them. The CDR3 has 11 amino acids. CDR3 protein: CSASSGNTIYF. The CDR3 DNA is TGCAGTGCTAGCTCTGGAAACACCATATATTTT.

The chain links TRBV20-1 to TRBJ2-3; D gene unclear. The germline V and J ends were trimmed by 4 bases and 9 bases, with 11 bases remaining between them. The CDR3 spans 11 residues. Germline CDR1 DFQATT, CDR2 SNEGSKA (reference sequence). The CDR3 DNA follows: TGCAGTGCTAAGGTCGTCAGGACGCAGTATTTT. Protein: CSAKVVRTQYF.

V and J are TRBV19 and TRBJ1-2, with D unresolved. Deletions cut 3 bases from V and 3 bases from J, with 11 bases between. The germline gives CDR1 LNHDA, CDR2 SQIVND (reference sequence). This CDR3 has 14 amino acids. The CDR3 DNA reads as TGTGCCAGTAGTATTTCTAAGGGCGACTATGGCTACACCTTC. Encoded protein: CASSISKGDYGYTF.

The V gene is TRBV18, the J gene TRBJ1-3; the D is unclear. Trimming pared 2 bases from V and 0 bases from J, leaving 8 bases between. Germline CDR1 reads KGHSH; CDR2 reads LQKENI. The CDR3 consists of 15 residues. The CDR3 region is CASSPTALSGNTIYF. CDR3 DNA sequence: TGTGCCAGCTCACCAACGGCCCTCTCTGGAAACACCATATATTTT.

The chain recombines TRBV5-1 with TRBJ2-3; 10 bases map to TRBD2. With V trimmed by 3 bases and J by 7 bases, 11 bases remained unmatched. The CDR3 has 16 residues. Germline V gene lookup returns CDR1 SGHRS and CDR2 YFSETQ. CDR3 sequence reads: CASSSGRSGGPYTQYF. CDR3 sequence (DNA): TGCGCCAGCAGCTCCGGACGTAGCGGGGGGCCTTATACGCAGTATTTT.

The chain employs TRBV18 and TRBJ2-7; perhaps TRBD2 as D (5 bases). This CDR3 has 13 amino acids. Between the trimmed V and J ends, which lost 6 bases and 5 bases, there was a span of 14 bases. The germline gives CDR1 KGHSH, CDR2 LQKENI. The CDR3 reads CASSMGSHNEQYF. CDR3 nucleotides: TGTGCCAGCTCTATGGGGAGTCACAACGAGCAGTACTTC.

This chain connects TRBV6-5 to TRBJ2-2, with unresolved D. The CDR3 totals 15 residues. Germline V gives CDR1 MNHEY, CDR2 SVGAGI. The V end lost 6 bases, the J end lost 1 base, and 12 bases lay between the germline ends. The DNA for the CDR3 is TGTGCCAGCAGCCATTCCTCGAAGAACACCGGGGAGCTGTTTTTT. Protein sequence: CASSHSSKNTGELFF.

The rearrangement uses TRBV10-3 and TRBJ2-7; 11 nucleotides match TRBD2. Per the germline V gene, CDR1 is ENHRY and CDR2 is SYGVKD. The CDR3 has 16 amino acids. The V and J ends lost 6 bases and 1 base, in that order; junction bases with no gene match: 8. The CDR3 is CAISRISGGESYEQYF. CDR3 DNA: TGTGCCATCAGCAGAATTAGCGGGGGGGAATCCTACGAGCAGTACTTC.

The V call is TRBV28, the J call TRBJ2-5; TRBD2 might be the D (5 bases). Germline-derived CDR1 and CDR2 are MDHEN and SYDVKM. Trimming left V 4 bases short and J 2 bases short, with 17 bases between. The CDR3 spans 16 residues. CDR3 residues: CASSSPLQRLQETQYF. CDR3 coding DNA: TGTGCCAGCAGTTCCCCATTGCAGCGGTTACAAGAGACCCAGTACTTC.

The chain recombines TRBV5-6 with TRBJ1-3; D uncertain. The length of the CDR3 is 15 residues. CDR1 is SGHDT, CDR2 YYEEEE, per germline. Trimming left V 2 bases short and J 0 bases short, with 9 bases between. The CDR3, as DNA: TGTGCCAGCAGCTTCGGGCCACTCTCTGGAAACACCATATATTTT. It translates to CASSFGPLSGNTIYF.

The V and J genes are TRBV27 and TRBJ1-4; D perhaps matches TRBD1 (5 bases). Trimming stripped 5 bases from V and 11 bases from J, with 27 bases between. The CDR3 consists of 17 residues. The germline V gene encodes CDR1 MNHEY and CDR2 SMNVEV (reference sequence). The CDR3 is CASSPTRTFGIPRKLFF. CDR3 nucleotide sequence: TGTGCCAGCAGTCCAACCAGGACATTTGGGATACCGAGGAAACTGTTTTTT.

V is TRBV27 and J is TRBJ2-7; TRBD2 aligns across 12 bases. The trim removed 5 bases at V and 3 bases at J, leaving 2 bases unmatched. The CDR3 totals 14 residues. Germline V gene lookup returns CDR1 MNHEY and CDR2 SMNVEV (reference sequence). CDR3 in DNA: TGTGCCAGCAGTCTGGGACTAGCGGGCTACGAGCAGTACTTC. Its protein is CASSLGLAGYEQYF.

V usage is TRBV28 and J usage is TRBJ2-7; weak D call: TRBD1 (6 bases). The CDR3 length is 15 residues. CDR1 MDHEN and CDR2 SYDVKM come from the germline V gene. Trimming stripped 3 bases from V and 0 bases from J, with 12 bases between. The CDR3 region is CASSFGGLTSYEQYF. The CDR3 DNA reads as TGTGCCAGCAGTTTTGGGGGCTTGACCTCCTACGAGCAGTACTTC.